These 30 T cell receptor beta chains share one sample of origin, sequenced in a study of post-analysis software for immune sequencing data (dated by TCRdb to between 2014 and 2017). What the work shows at the level of the full study, not this receptor alone: Significantly higher frequencies in patients than in controls were found for roughly 5 TRBV segments, including TRBV5-6, TRBV5-1 and TRBV20-1.

Library method: PCR. TCRdb shows the sequencer as Illumina HiSeq 2500. Unique molecular identifiers were incorporated into TCR beta cDNA libraries to reduce PCR and sequencing biases. TCRdb handled the public reads itself, with Q25 trimming in fastp and clone calling in MiXCR, and kept productive beta chains. Every entry covers one CDR3 protein and lists the most common genes and DNA from its rows. Counted in this sample were about 540,000 distinct CDR3 sequences; approximately 34% of them appeared once. The ten largest clones take up 4.5% to 7.5% of the sample. No cognate antigen is known for these TCRs. Sequencing was carried out using blood. The receptors stem from a girl under 18 with multiple sclerosis.

This clonotype was seen only a few times. The rearrangement uses TRBV20-1 and TRBJ2-7, with D possibly being TRBD2 (6 bases). In germline, CDR1 is DFQATT, CDR2 SNEGSKA (reference sequence). The CDR3 is made up of 16 amino acids. V was pared by 2 bases and J by 2 bases, with 19 bases between. As DNA, the CDR3 is TGCAGTGCTAGACAGTCGGAGGGGCGCGTTACCTACGAGCAGTACTTC. Protein sequence: CSARQSEGRVTYEQYF.

This clonotype was seen a few times. The chain carries TRBV5-1 and TRBJ1-2; D call uncertain. The germline V and J ends were trimmed by 4 bases and 4 bases, with 14 bases remaining between them. The CDR3 totals 14 residues. From germline, CDR1 is SGHRS and CDR2 YFSETQ. For the CDR3, the DNA is TGCGCCAGCAGCGGCCGCCCGGGAGTCTATGGCTACACCTTC. Its protein is CASSGRPGVYGYTF.

The chain combines TRBV28 with TRBJ2-7; the D gene is possibly TRBD2 (6 bases). The germline V and J ends were trimmed by 11 bases and 4 bases, with 9 bases remaining between them. The germline gives CDR1 MDHEN, CDR2 SYDVKM. This CDR3 spans 10 amino acids. Here the CDR3 reads CAGGWYEQYF. CDR3 coding DNA: TGTGCCGGGGGGTGGTACGAGCAGTACTTC.

This clonotype showed up just a few times. The chain carries TRBV20-1 and TRBJ2-7, with 9 positions matching TRBD2. There are 15 residues in the CDR3. Germline CDR1 is DFQATT and CDR2 is SNEGSKA (reference sequence). Trimming cost V 0 bases and J 2 bases; bases outside gene matches: 5. DNA for the CDR3: TGCAGTGCTAGAGAACAGACTAGCGGTCCCTACGAGCAGTACTTC. Amino acids: CSAREQTSGPYEQYF.

This clonotype was seen a few times. Written as DNA, the CDR3 is TGTGCCATCCACGGCACAGATACGCAGTATTTT. It specifies CAIHGTDTQYF. This chain uses TRBV10-3 with TRBJ2-3; D unclear. Germline V lookup: CDR1 ENHRY, CDR2 SYGVKD. This CDR3 has 11 residues. V lost 8 bases, J lost 1 base, and 4 bases lay in between.

At least ten counts were recorded for this clonotype. This chain joins TRBV6-5 and TRBJ2-5; 11 bases are shared with TRBD2. The V segment lost 6 bases and the J segment 5 bases; nucleotides outside the gene matches: 5. CDR3 length: 14 amino acids. The germline V gene encodes CDR1 MNHEY and CDR2 SVGAGI. CDR3 nucleotide sequence: TGTGCCAGCAGCCTACTAGCGGGGGTTGAGACCCAGTACTTC. Its translation: CASSLLAGVETQYF.

The J gene is TRBJ1-5, the V gene TRBV28; unclear D gene. Trimming left V 5 bases short and J 1 base short, with 9 bases between. The CDR3 consists of 14 residues. The germline gives CDR1 MDHEN, CDR2 SYDVKM. CDR3 sequence reads: CASSIQQSNQPQHF. The CDR3 DNA follows: TGTGCCAGCAGTATTCAACAGAGCAATCAGCCCCAGCATTTT.

In its sample, this clonotype was seen a few times. V and J are TRBV5-1 and TRBJ1-2; no definite D call. Germline values: CDR1 SGHRS, CDR2 YFSETQ. The germline V and J ends were trimmed by 4 bases and 5 bases, with 12 bases remaining between them. The length of the CDR3 is 13 residues. The CDR3 region is CASSPAAVYGYTF. The CDR3 DNA reads as TGCGCCAGCAGCCCGGCCGCCGTTTATGGCTACACCTTC.

This clonotype has only a few counts. The chain employs TRBV5-1 and TRBJ1-1, with no clear D. This CDR3 has 15 amino acids. CDR1 and CDR2 from the germline V gene are SGHRS and YFSETQ. The ends were cut back, 0 bases at V and 0 bases at J, with 9 bases in the middle. CDR3 nucleotide sequence: TGCGCCAGCAGCTTGGATGTCACCATGAACACTGAAGCTTTCTTT. This encodes CASSLDVTMNTEAFF.

The chain couples TRBV18 to TRBJ2-1; D is perhaps TRBD2 (6 bases). CDR3 length equals 16 residues. The V gene's germline CDR1 is KGHSH and CDR2 LQKENI. Trimming removed 5 bases from V and 1 base from J, with 15 bases in between. The CDR3 sequence: CASSTRTLASYNEQFF. CDR3 bases: TGTGCCAGCTCAACCCGCACACTAGCATCCTACAATGAGCAGTTCTTC.

The chain joins TRBV12-3 or TRBV12-4 to TRBJ1-2; D is perhaps TRBD1 (5 bases). CDR3 size: 15 residues. Trimming took off 7 bases at V and 0 bases at J, with 15 bases between the two ends. The chain's CDR3 is CASNYDYRTNYGYTF. The CDR3 DNA follows: TGTGCCAGCAATTATGACTACAGGACTAACTATGGCTACACCTTC.

This clonotype was picked up a small number of times. The chain couples TRBV7-8 to TRBJ2-1; 7 bases are shared with TRBD2. Germline values: CDR1 SGHVS, CDR2 FQNEAQ. After removal of 4 bases from V and 3 bases from J, the junction contained 3 bases not matched to a gene. The CDR3 is made up of 14 amino acids. CDR3 nucleotides: TGTGCCAGCAGCTACCGGGGGGTCTACAATGAGCAGTTCTTC. It codes for CASSYRGVYNEQFF. The entire variable domain, with the rest obtained from reference TRBV7-8 and TRBJ2-1, is as follows: GAGVSQSPRYKVAKRGQDVALRCDPISGHVSLFWYQQALGQGPEFLTYFQNEAQLDKSGLPSDRFFAERPEGSVSTLKIQRTQQEDSAVYLCASSYRGVYNEQFFGPGTRLTVL.

J is TRBJ2-3 and V is TRBV27, with TRBD2 matching 9 bases. V shed 5 bases and J 7 bases; nucleotides not matched to a gene: 7. Germline V gene data show CDR1 as MNHEY and CDR2 as SMNVEV (reference sequence). The CDR3 sequence is 14 residues long. The CDR3 protein is CASSPSGVLYTQYF. CDR3 bases: TGTGCCAGCAGTCCTAGCGGGGTACTTTATACGCAGTATTTT.

This clonotype was recorded many times. This chain links TRBV6-4 with TRBJ2-3; D possibly corresponds to TRBD1 (5 bases). The CDR3 consists of 13 residues. The V end lost 2 bases, the J end lost 3 bases, and 6 bases lay between the germline ends. The germline CDR1 and CDR2 sequences are MRHNA and SNTAGT. The CDR3 spells CASSDRGTDTQYF. Here the CDR3 DNA reads TGTGCCAGCAGTGACAGGGGAACAGATACGCAGTATTTT.

This chain joins TRBV7-9 and TRBJ1-1; D possibly corresponds to TRBD1 (5 bases). CDR3 length: 13 residues. V lost 10 bases, J lost 1 base, and 13 bases lay in between. Germline CDR1 SEHNR, CDR2 FQNEAQ (reference sequence). The CDR3 sequence: CATTGRANTEAFF. The CDR3 nucleotides are TGTGCCACGACGGGGCGGGCGAACACTGAAGCTTTCTTT.

The CDR3 loop reads CASRSSGGASYNEQYF. CDR3 coding DNA: TGTGCCAGCAGATCCAGCGGGGGGGCATCCTACAATGAGCAGTACTTC. V gene TRBV6-5 combines with J gene TRBJ2-1, with TRBD2 identical over 10 bases. TRBJ2-7 matches the DNA end more closely, so the J call is doubtful. CDR1 is MNHEY, CDR2 SVGAGI, per germline. This CDR3 is 16 amino acids long.

The V gene is TRBV11-1, the J gene TRBJ2-3, with TRBD1 matching over 8 bases. The CDR3 runs to 23 residues. J was trimmed by 0 bases and V by 3 bases; bases with no gene match: 26. Germline loops: CDR1 SGHAT, CDR2 FQDESV (reference sequence). The CDR3 DNA is TGTGCCAGCAGCTTGCCTATTTACCGACAGGGGCGCGGAATGGAACCTAGCACAGATACGCAGTATTTT. Translated, it gives CASSLPIYRQGRGMEPSTDTQYF.

The V gene is TRBV28, the J gene TRBJ2-5; 8 positions match TRBD2. Losses at the gene ends were 10 bases for V and 2 bases for J; bases not matched to a gene: 15. This CDR3 has 16 amino acids. In germline, CDR1 is MDHEN, CDR2 SYDVKM. This CDR3 reads CAISSPSGPVQETQYF. CDR3 sequence (DNA): TGTGCCATCAGCTCCCCTAGCGGGCCTGTTCAAGAGACCCAGTACTTC.

This clonotype was counted a few times. The chain recombines TRBV3-1 with TRBJ2-3; TRBD1 or TRBD2 may be the D gene (6 bases each). Trimming cost V 4 bases and J 2 bases, with 16 bases left between them. Per germline, CDR1 LGHDT and CDR2 YNNKEL (reference sequence). This CDR3 region has 16 residues. CDR3 residues: CASSPDSGALTDTQYF. As DNA, the CDR3 is TGTGCCAGCAGCCCTGATTCGGGGGCCCTCACAGATACGCAGTATTTT.

This clonotype was detected only a few times. The chain couples TRBV7-8 to TRBJ1-6; 8 nucleotides match TRBD1. CDR1 is SGHVS, CDR2 FQNEAQ, per germline. The CDR3 covers 15 residues. Trimming removed 4 bases from V and 8 bases from J; junction bases left unmatched: 7. The CDR3 loop reads CASSSRTGKDSPLHF. Written as DNA, the CDR3 is TGTGCCAGCAGCTCCCGGACAGGGAAAGATTCACCCCTCCACTTT.

V gene TRBV28 combines with J gene TRBJ2-3; 10 bases agree with TRBD2. The germline V gene has CDR1 MDHEN and CDR2 SYDVKM. The trim removed 7 bases at V and 0 bases at J, leaving 16 bases unmatched. The CDR3 spans 19 residues. CDR3 nucleotides: TGTGCCAGCAACACCCCACTAGCGGGGCCCCGTACTAGCACAGATACGCAGTATTTT. Amino acid sequence: CASNTPLAGPRTSTDTQYF.

Only a few counts were recorded for this clonotype. The chain joins TRBV5-1 to TRBJ1-2; 8 positions match TRBD1. The CDR3 is 16 amino acids. Germline CDR1 SGHRS, CDR2 YFSETQ. After removal of 4 bases from V and 6 bases from J, the junction contained 14 bases not matched to a gene. The CDR3 DNA reads TGCGCCAGCAGCGCAACGGCTGGGACAGGTTGGAATGGCTACACCTTC. It specifies CASSATAGTGWNGYTF.

V is TRBV12-3 or TRBV12-4 and J is TRBJ2-5, with 8 bases lining up with TRBD2. V dropped 3 bases and J dropped 4; count of bases not matched to a gene: 4. CDR3 length: 14 amino acids. CDR3 region: CASSFVLAAETQYF. The CDR3 DNA reads TGTGCCAGCAGTTTTGTACTAGCGGCAGAGACCCAGTACTTC.

The CDR3 protein is CASSQLTSGGLTDTQYF. DNA for the CDR3: TGCGCCAGCAGCCAACTCACTAGCGGGGGTCTCACAGATACGCAGTATTTT. The chain is built from TRBV4-1 and TRBJ2-3; 11 bases map to TRBD2. With V trimmed by 2 bases and J by 2 bases, 6 bases remained unmatched. In germline, CDR1 is MGHRA, CDR2 YSYEKL. The CDR3 consists of 17 residues.

J is TRBJ1-1 and V is TRBV12-3 or TRBV12-4; D is uncertain. The CDR3 length is 14 residues. The V end lost 3 bases, the J end lost 2 bases, and 10 bases lay between the germline ends. CDR3: CASSFGESNTEAFF. The CDR3 nucleotides read TGTGCCAGCAGTTTTGGTGAATCCAACACTGAAGCTTTCTTT.

With respect to this clonotype: One end of the junction does not line up with germline, which may come from a read error. The rearrangement links TRBV7-2 to TRBJ2-3; D unclear. From germline, CDR1 is SGHTA and CDR2 FQGNSA. The CDR3 is 16 residues long. The CDR3 is CASSLASGPKKDTQYF. CDR3 coding DNA: TGTGCCAGTAGCTTAGCATCCGGGCCTAAGAAAGATACGCAGTATTTT.

V gene TRBV29-1 combines with J gene TRBJ2-1, with D possibly being TRBD1 or TRBD2 (5 bases each). The ends were cut back, 6 bases at V and 4 bases at J, with 16 bases in the middle. The CDR3 consists of 14 residues. Germline CDR1 is SQVTM and CDR2 is ANQGSEA. CDR3 residues: CSVDGGRQYNEQFF. The CDR3 coding sequence is TGCAGCGTCGATGGGGGACGGCAGTACAATGAGCAGTTCTTC.

The chain joins TRBV5-1 to TRBJ2-1; 8 nucleotides agree with TRBD2. CDR3 length: 16 amino acids. Trimming removed 0 bases from V and 1 base from J; junction bases left unmatched: 3. CDR1 SGHRS and CDR2 YFSETQ come from the germline V gene. The CDR3 protein is CASSLEAGASYNEQFF. The CDR3 nucleotides read TGCGCCAGCAGCTTGGAAGCGGGGGCGTCCTACAATGAGCAGTTCTTC. The variable domain in full, with the rest retrieved from reference TRBV5-1 and TRBJ2-1, is KAGVTQTPRYLIKTRGQQVTLSCSPISGHRSVSWYQQTPGQGLQFLFEYFSETQRNKGNFPGRFSGRQFSNSRSEMNVSTLELGDSALYLCASSLEAGASYNEQFFGPGTRLTVL.

The chain employs TRBV12-3 or TRBV12-4 and TRBJ2-7; D remains unclear. CDR3 length equals 14 residues. Trimming removed 5 bases from V and 3 bases from J, with 14 bases in between. The CDR3 nucleotides read TGTGCCAGCAGTCCTACAGATAGGGACTACGAGCAGTACTTC. Its protein is CASSPTDRDYEQYF.

This clonotype was counted a few times. The genes are TRBV7-9 and TRBJ2-7; D may correspond to TRBD1 or TRBD2 (6 bases each). CDR1 and CDR2 (germline): SEHNR, FQNEAQ (reference sequence). CDR3 length equals 15 residues. V was trimmed by 5 bases and J by 6 bases, leaving 20 bases between them. The CDR3 DNA reads TGTGCCAGCAGCCCCAGTGGAGGGGGAAGGGGCGAGCAGTACTTC. This encodes CASSPSGGGRGEQYF.